One sample yielded the 16 T cell receptor beta chains listed below, sequenced in a study of blood T cell repertoires in COVID-19. Assay used: immunoSEQ multiplex PCR; TCRdb lists only in-frame clones, some missing. The table lists about 250,000 clones, 86% of them singletons, with 1.6% in the top ten. Material: peripheral blood. All receptors derive from an older woman who had recovered from COVID-19.

V gene TRBV6-4 combines with J gene TRBJ2-7; 9 bases line up with TRBD1. Germline V gene data show CDR1 as MRHNA and CDR2 as SNTAGT. V lost 3 bases, J lost 6 bases, and 3 bases stayed unmatched. CDR3 length equals 13 residues. The CDR3 protein is CASSEETGGEQYF. CDR3 in DNA: TGTGCCAGCAGTGAAGAGACAGGGGGCGAGCAGTACTTC.

V gene TRBV5-1 combines with J gene TRBJ2-2; 12 nucleotides match TRBD2. With V trimmed by 0 bases and J by 5 bases, 5 bases remained unmatched. From germline, CDR1 is SGHRS and CDR2 YFSETQ. This CDR3 is 17 amino acids long. CDR3 residues: CASSLASGGAGTGELFF. CDR3 DNA: TGCGCCAGCAGCTTGGCTAGCGGGGGGGCCGGTACCGGGGAGCTGTTTTTT.

The V call is TRBV7-9, the J call TRBJ1-1; perhaps TRBD1 as D (6 bases). Germline assignment: CDR1 SEHNR and CDR2 FQNEAQ (reference sequence). Trimming took 3 bases from V and 5 from J, leaving 16 bases between them. The length of the CDR3 is 15 residues. CDR3 residues: CASSLKGEEVTEAFF. Written as DNA, the CDR3 is TGTGCCAGCAGCTTGAAGGGGGAAGAAGTAACTGAAGCTTTCTTT.

The chain joins TRBV19 to TRBJ1-1, with 9 bases lining up with TRBD1. CDR1 is LNHDA, CDR2 SQIVND, per germline (reference sequence). There are 14 residues in the CDR3. V was pared by 5 bases and J by 4 bases, with 5 bases of the junction left unmatched. The CDR3: CASSWGQGVTEAFF. In nucleotides, the CDR3 is TGTGCCAGTAGTTGGGGACAGGGAGTCACTGAAGCTTTCTTT.

The CDR3 sequence is CASSPIWGRDTEAFF. Written as DNA, the CDR3 is TGCGCCAGCAGCCCCATTTGGGGCAGAGACACTGAAGCTTTCTTT. This sequence joins TRBV4-1 and TRBJ1-1; possible D gene TRBD1, 5 bases. The V end lost 4 bases, the J end lost 3 bases, and 15 bases lay between the germline ends. The CDR3 runs to 15 residues. Per germline, CDR1 MGHRA and CDR2 YSYEKL.

The V call is TRBV6-5, the J call TRBJ1-5; D perhaps matches TRBD1 (6 bases). The CDR3 is 14 residues long. Trimming stripped 5 bases from V and 7 bases from J, with 15 bases between. The germline CDR1 and CDR2 sequences are MNHEY and SVGAGI. The CDR3 sequence is CASSHLGGGQPQHF. The CDR3 nucleotides read TGTGCCAGCAGTCATCTTGGGGGCGGACAGCCCCAGCATTTT.

V is TRBV2 and J is TRBJ1-6, with TRBD1 matching 7 bases. The J segment lost 9 bases and the V segment lost 4 bases, leaving 9 bases of the junction unmatched. The length of the CDR3 is 15 residues. Germline loops: CDR1 SNHLY, CDR2 FYNNEI. The CDR3 sequence: CASSVIGGEGSPLHF. CDR3 coding DNA: TGTGCCAGCAGTGTTATAGGGGGCGAGGGTTCACCCCTCCACTTT.

This chain links TRBV7-2 with TRBJ2-2, with D possibly TRBD2 on 6 matching bases. Germline V lookup: CDR1 SGHTA, CDR2 FQGNSA. The CDR3 totals 14 residues. The germline V and J ends were trimmed by 5 bases and 1 base, with 8 bases remaining between them. CDR3 sequence: CASSMGLNTGELFF. CDR3 bases: TGTGCCAGCAGCATGGGACTGAACACCGGGGAGCTGTTTTTT.

This rearrangement joins TRBV7-2 to TRBJ2-5; 10 bases agree with TRBD1. CDR3 length: 16 residues. Germline CDR1 and CDR2: SGHTA and FQGNSA. The junction had 11 bases not matched to a gene; V was cut back by 5 bases and J by 5 bases. CDR3 nucleotide sequence: TGTGCCAGCAGCCCTTATCGACAGGGGGCGGGGGAGACCCAGTACTTC. Amino acid sequence: CASSPYRQGAGETQYF.

This chain joins TRBV4-1 and TRBJ2-7, with TRBD1 matching over 9 bases. With V trimmed by 4 bases and J by 2 bases, 9 bases remained unmatched. The CDR3 has 16 amino acids. Germline CDR1 MGHRA, CDR2 YSYEKL. CDR3 amino acids: CASSRRDREATYEQYF. CDR3 bases: TGCGCCAGCAGCCGACGGGACAGGGAAGCTACCTACGAGCAGTACTTC.

This chain connects TRBV6-1 to TRBJ1-5, with 9 positions matching TRBD1. CDR1 is MNHNS and CDR2 is SASEGT in the germline V gene. V trimming: 2 bases; J trimming: 7 bases; junction bases outside the gene matches: 6. There are 15 residues in the CDR3. DNA of the CDR3: TGTGCCAGCAGTGAAAATAGGGGGACAGGGCAGCCCCAGCATTTT. Amino acid sequence: CASSENRGTGQPQHF.

This clone was seen once. This rearrangement joins TRBV28 to TRBJ1-2; possibly TRBD1 for D (6 bases). This CDR3 is 14 amino acids long. CDR1 and CDR2 from the germline V gene are MDHEN and SYDVKM. Trimming pared 2 bases from V and 3 bases from J, leaving 10 bases between. The CDR3 DNA follows: TGTGCCAGCAGTTTAACAGGGCCCGACTATGGCTACACCTTC. This sequence encodes CASSLTGPDYGYTF.

The V gene is TRBV3-1 (or the pseudogene TRBV3-2), the J gene TRBJ2-5, with 8 bases fitting TRBD2. The CDR3 extends over 17 amino acids. V lost 1 base to trimming and J lost 4 bases; unmatched junction nucleotides: 11. Looked up from germline, CDR1 is LGHDT and CDR2 is YNNKEL (reference sequence). CDR3 nucleotides: TGTGCCAGCAGCCAAGTCCCGGGGACGAGCGGGGGAGAGACCCAGTACTTC. This sequence encodes CASSQVPGTSGGETQYF.

The rearrangement joins TRBV12-3 or TRBV12-4 to TRBJ1-2; D gene uncertain. The CDR3 has 13 amino acids. The V end lost 6 bases, the J end lost 2 bases, and 10 bases lay between the germline ends. CDR3 residues: CASRGGVNYGYTF. The CDR3 DNA follows: TGTGCCAGCAGGGGCGGGGTCAACTATGGCTACACCTTC.

The chain joins TRBV6-5 to TRBJ2-7; perhaps TRBD1 as D (5 bases). This CDR3 has 14 amino acids. Per the germline V gene, CDR1 is MNHEY and CDR2 is SVGAGI. The ends were cut back, 7 bases at V and 3 bases at J, with 16 bases in the middle. CDR3 in DNA: TGTGCCAGCACTCCGGACACCTTTTTCTACGAGCAGTACTTC. It encodes CASTPDTFFYEQYF.

The gene calls are TRBV28 and TRBJ1-5; the match to TRBD1 covers 7 bases. V lost 5 bases and J lost 5; bases outside the gene matches: 9. CDR3 length equals 15 residues. Germline lookup yields CDR1 MDHEN and CDR2 SYDVKM. This CDR3 is CASSQPTGSYQPQHF. The CDR3 DNA reads TGTGCCAGCAGTCAACCGACAGGGAGTTATCAGCCCCAGCATTTT.